The rows below give T cell receptor beta chains drawn from one sample of a study of T cell repertoires in cytomegalovirus infection. TCRdb itself ran the reads through MiXCR, one entry per CDR3 protein. The table records some 940,000 distinct CDR3 sequences, roughly 30% of them present only once. These receptors' targets are unknown. Sequencing used cultured CD8+ T cells from PBMCs, obtained from culture after CMV antigen stimulation. The origin of the receptors is a human donor in good health (CMV status not recorded). Some clones in this sample may be carry-over from other donors' samples. CDR3s include the opening cysteine and the closing phenylalanine or tryptophan. Each record gives: D gene, V gene, J gene, clone size, CDR3 DNA, CDR3 protein. D genes are given only for firm matches. Clone size is shown for a subset of rows, as once, few, many or a class of expanded clone.

d_call: TRBD1
v_call: TRBV7-2
j_call: TRBJ2-5
clone_size: many
cdr3_nt: TGTGCCAGCAGCTTAGGGACAGGGGAAGAGACCCAGTACTTC
cdr3_aa: CASSLGTGEETQYF

d_call: NA
v_call: TRBV7-6
j_call: TRBJ2-2
clone_size: many
cdr3_nt: TGTGCCAGCAGCTTCTGGGGCAGGCCGAACACCGGGGAGCTGTTTTTT
cdr3_aa: CASSFWGRPNTGELFF

d_call: TRBD1
v_call: TRBV19
j_call: TRBJ2-2
clone_size: NA
cdr3_nt: TGTGCCAGTAGTATCCTCGCAGGGGGCTCCGGGGAGCTGTTTTTT
cdr3_aa: CASSILAGGSGELFF

d_call: NA
v_call: TRBV19
j_call: TRBJ1-1
clone_size: many
cdr3_nt: TGTGCCAGTAGTTTCGGGGTTACTGAAGCTTTCTTT
cdr3_aa: CASSFGVTEAFF

d_call: NA
v_call: TRBV24-1
j_call: TRBJ2-2
clone_size: once
cdr3_nt: TGTGCCACCAGTGACAAGTACACCGGGGAGCTGTTTTTT
cdr3_aa: CATSDKYTGELFF

d_call: TRBD2
v_call: TRBV7-9
j_call: TRBJ2-1
clone_size: NA
cdr3_nt: TGTGCCAGCAGCCCCGCGGGGGGACTAGCGGAGATCAATGAGCAGTTCTTC
cdr3_aa: CASSPAGGLAEINEQFF

d_call: TRBD2
v_call: TRBV5-1
j_call: TRBJ2-1
clone_size: NA
cdr3_nt: TGCGCCAGCAGAATGGCTAGCGGGTCTAGCTCCTACAATGAGCAGTTCTTC
cdr3_aa: CASRMASGSSSYNEQFF

d_call: TRBD1
v_call: TRBV19
j_call: TRBJ1-5
clone_size: few
cdr3_nt: TGTGCCAGTAGTGACGGACAGGGGCTGAACCAGCCCCAGCATTTT
cdr3_aa: CASSDGQGLNQPQHF

d_call: NA
v_call: TRBV29-1
j_call: TRBJ1-2
clone_size: NA
cdr3_nt: TGCAGCGTTGAAGACGGCTATGGCTACACCTTC
cdr3_aa: CSVEDGYGYTF

d_call: NA
v_call: TRBV27
j_call: TRBJ1-1
clone_size: many
cdr3_nt: TGTGCCAGCAGTCCTCTCCTGGGGAACACTGAAGCTTTCTTT
cdr3_aa: CASSPLLGNTEAFF

d_call: TRBD1
v_call: TRBV7-2
j_call: TRBJ1-6
clone_size: many
cdr3_nt: TGTGCCAGCAGCGAAGGGGAGGACAGGTCCTATAATTCACCCCTCCACTTT
cdr3_aa: CASSEGEDRSYNSPLHF

d_call: NA
v_call: TRBV9
j_call: TRBJ2-4
clone_size: NA
cdr3_nt: TGTGCCAGCAGCCCCGGGGGCGAGGGCGCCAAAAACATTCAGTACTTC
cdr3_aa: CASSPGGEGAKNIQYF

d_call: NA
v_call: TRBV28
j_call: TRBJ1-5
clone_size: many
cdr3_nt: TGTGCCAGCAGTTTACGCGGAGGGAGCAATCAGCCCCAGCATTTT
cdr3_aa: CASSLRGGSNQPQHF

d_call: NA
v_call: TRBV14
j_call: TRBJ2-4
clone_size: few
cdr3_nt: TGTGCCAGCAGTTGGGCCGAAAACATTCAGTACTTC
cdr3_aa: CASSWAENIQYF

d_call: TRBD1
v_call: TRBV10-3
j_call: TRBJ2-5
clone_size: few
cdr3_nt: TGTGCCATCCGACCGGGACAGAGGAACCAAGAGACCCAGTACTTC
cdr3_aa: CAIRPGQRNQETQYF

d_call: NA
v_call: TRBV7-3
j_call: TRBJ1-4
clone_size: few
cdr3_nt: TGTGCCAGCAGCTTAGAAGGGACAACAAATGAAAAACTGTTTTTT
cdr3_aa: CASSLEGTTNEKLFF

d_call: NA
v_call: TRBV12-3/TRBV12-4
j_call: TRBJ2-1
clone_size: NA
cdr3_nt: TGTGCCAGCAGTTTTGCGGTTGGCAGGCTCTCCTACAATGAGCAGTTCTTC
cdr3_aa: CASSFAVGRLSYNEQFF

d_call: NA
v_call: TRBV10-2
j_call: TRBJ1-1
clone_size: few
cdr3_nt: TGCGCCAGCAGTCCAAACCGGGGTGATACTGAAGCTTTCTTT
cdr3_aa: CASSPNRGDTEAFF

d_call: NA
v_call: TRBV7-6
j_call: TRBJ1-3
clone_size: NA
cdr3_nt: TGTGCCAGCAGCTGGGGGGGGGTTGGAGTCTCTGGAAACACCTTATATTTT
cdr3_aa: CASSWGGVGVSGNTLYF

d_call: NA
v_call: TRBV7-9
j_call: TRBJ1-2
clone_size: few
cdr3_nt: TGTGCCAGCAGCGGGGGGGCGGGAATGGATGGCTACACCTTC
cdr3_aa: CASSGGAGMDGYTF

d_call: TRBD1
v_call: TRBV4-2
j_call: TRBJ1-3
clone_size: NA
cdr3_nt: TGTGCCAGCAGCCAGGAAATGACAGGGACTGGAAACACCATATATTTT
cdr3_aa: CASSQEMTGTGNTIYF

d_call: TRBD1
v_call: TRBV11-2
j_call: TRBJ2-3
clone_size: NA
cdr3_nt: TGTACCAGCAGCACATGGGGACAGGGTGATACAGATACGCAGTATTTT
cdr3_aa: CTSSTWGQGDTDTQYF

d_call: TRBD1
v_call: TRBV2
j_call: TRBJ2-1
clone_size: few
cdr3_nt: TGTGCCATCCCGAGGGGGCCTAGCAATGAGCAGTTCTTC
cdr3_aa: CAIPRGPSNEQFF

d_call: TRBD2
v_call: TRBV6-5
j_call: TRBJ2-1
clone_size: few
cdr3_nt: TGTGCCAGCTTCAGCGGGGCGTACTCCTACAATGAGCAGTTCTTC
cdr3_aa: CASFSGAYSYNEQFF

d_call: NA
v_call: TRBV12-3/TRBV12-4
j_call: TRBJ1-1
clone_size: once
cdr3_nt: TGTGCCAGCAGTTTAGCGCCAGGGTACACTGAAGCTTTCTTT
cdr3_aa: CASSLAPGYTEAFF

d_call: TRBD1
v_call: TRBV25-1
j_call: TRBJ1-1
clone_size: few
cdr3_nt: TGTGCCAGCAGTGAACTTACAGGGGGGACTGAAGCTTTCTTT
cdr3_aa: CASSELTGGTEAFF

d_call: NA
v_call: TRBV12-3/TRBV12-4
j_call: TRBJ1-1
clone_size: few
cdr3_nt: TGTGCCAGCAGTCCCCCCCGAGGGTGGACTGAAGCTTTCTTT
cdr3_aa: CASSPPRGWTEAFF

d_call: NA
v_call: TRBV15
j_call: TRBJ1-4
clone_size: NA
cdr3_nt: TGTGCCACCAGCAGAGATATCCGGGGGCGCGGAGAAATACTGTTTTTT
cdr3_aa: CATSRDIRGRGEILFF

d_call: NA
v_call: TRBV14
j_call: TRBJ2-1
clone_size: NA
cdr3_nt: TGTGCCAGCAGCCAAGATAAGTTAGGGGACAATGAGCAGTTCTTC
cdr3_aa: CASSQDKLGDNEQFF

d_call: TRBD1
v_call: TRBV6-6
j_call: TRBJ2-2
clone_size: few
cdr3_nt: TGTGCCAGCTGGGCCCTTCCGGGACAGGAGAACACCGGGGAGCTGTTTTTT
cdr3_aa: CASWALPGQENTGELFF

d_call: NA
v_call: TRBV7-9
j_call: TRBJ2-5
clone_size: many
cdr3_nt: TGTGCCAGCAGCTTACCGGGGGACCAAGAGACCCAGTACTTC
cdr3_aa: CASSLPGDQETQYF

d_call: NA
v_call: TRBV6-1
j_call: TRBJ2-3
clone_size: NA
cdr3_nt: TGTGCCAGCACCCATCCCCTCACAGATACGCAGTATTTT
cdr3_aa: CASTHPLTDTQYF

d_call: NA
v_call: TRBV9
j_call: TRBJ2-3
clone_size: few
cdr3_nt: TGTGCCAGCAGCGTAGCAGGGGTTGACACAGATACGCAGTATTTT
cdr3_aa: CASSVAGVDTDTQYF

d_call: NA
v_call: TRBV9
j_call: TRBJ2-3
clone_size: once
cdr3_nt: TGTGCCAGCAGCGGGGCTAGGAATTCCGATACGCAGTATTTT
cdr3_aa: CASSGARNSDTQYF

d_call: TRBD1
v_call: TRBV27
j_call: TRBJ1-1
clone_size: few
cdr3_nt: TGTGCCAGCAAGATAACAGGGGGAAGGACTGAAGCTTTCTTT
cdr3_aa: CASKITGGRTEAFF

d_call: NA
v_call: TRBV19
j_call: TRBJ2-1
clone_size: few
cdr3_nt: TGTGCCAGTAGTCCCTCACTCCTACGCCTCTACAATGAGCAGTTCTTC
cdr3_aa: CASSPSLLRLYNEQFF

d_call: TRBD2
v_call: TRBV7-8
j_call: TRBJ2-2
clone_size: many
cdr3_nt: TGTGCCAGCAGCTTAGAGGGAGGGAACAGCATAAACGGGGAGCTGTTTTTT
cdr3_aa: CASSLEGGNSINGELFF

d_call: NA
v_call: TRBV6-4
j_call: TRBJ2-7
clone_size: NA
cdr3_nt: TGTGCCAGCAGTGACAACAGGTTTCCCTACGAGCAGTACTTC
cdr3_aa: CASSDNRFPYEQYF

d_call: NA
v_call: TRBV7-9
j_call: TRBJ1-6
clone_size: NA
cdr3_nt: TGTGCCAGCGGGGCGGAAATACGGTCACCCCTCCACTTT
cdr3_aa: CASGAEIRSPLHF

d_call: NA
v_call: TRBV7-6
j_call: TRBJ2-1
clone_size: few
cdr3_nt: TGTGCCAGCAGCTTAATCGCAGCTCCGAATGAGCAGTTCTTC
cdr3_aa: CASSLIAAPNEQFF

d_call: NA
v_call: TRBV7-9
j_call: TRBJ2-3
clone_size: few
cdr3_nt: TGTGCCAGCAGCTTCCCCGGGGAAACTAGCACAGATACGCAGTATTTT
cdr3_aa: CASSFPGETSTDTQYF

d_call: NA
v_call: TRBV6-5
j_call: TRBJ2-5
clone_size: many
cdr3_nt: TGTGCCAGCAGTTATTCAGGGGTTGGGGAGACCCAGTACTTC
cdr3_aa: CASSYSGVGETQYF

d_call: TRBD1
v_call: TRBV18
j_call: TRBJ2-4
clone_size: NA
cdr3_nt: TGTGCCAGCTCACCGGGACAGGCCCATTTAGCCAAAAACATTCAGTACTTC
cdr3_aa: CASSPGQAHLAKNIQYF

d_call: NA
v_call: TRBV15
j_call: TRBJ2-3
clone_size: NA
cdr3_nt: TGTGCCACCAGCAGAGGGGACACCATAGATACGCAGTATTTT
cdr3_aa: CATSRGDTIDTQYF

d_call: NA
v_call: TRBV12-3/TRBV12-4
j_call: TRBJ2-1
clone_size: few
cdr3_nt: TGTGCCAGCAGTTTCGGGACCTCCAAGACGGATGAGCAGTTCTTC
cdr3_aa: CASSFGTSKTDEQFF

d_call: NA
v_call: TRBV10-3
j_call: TRBJ2-1
clone_size: NA
cdr3_nt: TGTGCCATCAGAGGACAATACAATGAGCAGTTCTTC
cdr3_aa: CAIRGQYNEQFF

d_call: NA
v_call: TRBV28
j_call: TRBJ2-2
clone_size: NA
cdr3_nt: TGTGCCAGCTACGAGACCGGGGAGCTGTTTTTT
cdr3_aa: CASYETGELFF

d_call: NA
v_call: TRBV19
j_call: TRBJ1-5
clone_size: many
cdr3_nt: TGTGCCAGTAGTATAGCTGGGGGAAATCAGCCCCAGCATTTT
cdr3_aa: CASSIAGGNQPQHF

d_call: TRBD2
v_call: TRBV6-4
j_call: TRBJ2-5
clone_size: many
cdr3_nt: TGTGCCAGCAGTGACTCAGCGGGGGGGCCAGAGACCCAGTACTTC
cdr3_aa: CASSDSAGGPETQYF

d_call: NA
v_call: TRBV24-1
j_call: TRBJ1-1
clone_size: few
cdr3_nt: TGTGCCACCAGTGATTTCTCCAGGGTAAACACTGAAGCTTTCTTT
cdr3_aa: CATSDFSRVNTEAFF

d_call: NA
v_call: TRBV10-3
j_call: TRBJ1-4
clone_size: few
cdr3_nt: TGTGCCATCAGCCCCGATGGTGTTCAAGAAAAACTGTTTTTT
cdr3_aa: CAISPDGVQEKLFF

d_call: NA
v_call: TRBV12-3/TRBV12-4
j_call: TRBJ1-6
clone_size: few
cdr3_nt: TGTGCCAGCAGCCCAGGGGAGGACTATAATTCACCCCTCCACTTT
cdr3_aa: CASSPGEDYNSPLHF

d_call: NA
v_call: TRBV7-6
j_call: TRBJ2-7
clone_size: NA
cdr3_nt: TGTGCCAGCAACCCAGGGGGGGTCGAGCAGTACTTC
cdr3_aa: CASNPGGVEQYF

d_call: NA
v_call: TRBV24-1
j_call: TRBJ2-1
clone_size: few
cdr3_nt: TGTGCCACCAGTGATGGTCGGAGAGGCCAACTCTACAATGAGCAGTTCTTC
cdr3_aa: CATSDGRRGQLYNEQFF

d_call: TRBD1
v_call: TRBV7-6
j_call: TRBJ2-7
clone_size: few
cdr3_nt: TGTGCCAGCAGCCCCGGGACAGGGCCTACAGAGCAGTACTTC
cdr3_aa: CASSPGTGPTEQYF

d_call: TRBD1
v_call: TRBV4-1
j_call: TRBJ2-7
clone_size: NA
cdr3_nt: TGCGCCAGCAGCCTTCGTGGACAGGGCGGCTACGAGCAGTACTTC
cdr3_aa: CASSLRGQGGYEQYF

d_call: NA
v_call: TRBV11-3
j_call: TRBJ2-2
clone_size: NA
cdr3_nt: TGTGCCAGCAGCTTCCTCTTTCCGGGAGCATCCGGGGAGCTGTTTTTT
cdr3_aa: CASSFLFPGASGELFF

d_call: NA
v_call: TRBV6-1
j_call: TRBJ2-3
clone_size: few
cdr3_nt: TGTGCCAGCAGTGAAATGTCCGGTTTCGATAATACGCAGTATTTT
cdr3_aa: CASSEMSGFDNTQYF